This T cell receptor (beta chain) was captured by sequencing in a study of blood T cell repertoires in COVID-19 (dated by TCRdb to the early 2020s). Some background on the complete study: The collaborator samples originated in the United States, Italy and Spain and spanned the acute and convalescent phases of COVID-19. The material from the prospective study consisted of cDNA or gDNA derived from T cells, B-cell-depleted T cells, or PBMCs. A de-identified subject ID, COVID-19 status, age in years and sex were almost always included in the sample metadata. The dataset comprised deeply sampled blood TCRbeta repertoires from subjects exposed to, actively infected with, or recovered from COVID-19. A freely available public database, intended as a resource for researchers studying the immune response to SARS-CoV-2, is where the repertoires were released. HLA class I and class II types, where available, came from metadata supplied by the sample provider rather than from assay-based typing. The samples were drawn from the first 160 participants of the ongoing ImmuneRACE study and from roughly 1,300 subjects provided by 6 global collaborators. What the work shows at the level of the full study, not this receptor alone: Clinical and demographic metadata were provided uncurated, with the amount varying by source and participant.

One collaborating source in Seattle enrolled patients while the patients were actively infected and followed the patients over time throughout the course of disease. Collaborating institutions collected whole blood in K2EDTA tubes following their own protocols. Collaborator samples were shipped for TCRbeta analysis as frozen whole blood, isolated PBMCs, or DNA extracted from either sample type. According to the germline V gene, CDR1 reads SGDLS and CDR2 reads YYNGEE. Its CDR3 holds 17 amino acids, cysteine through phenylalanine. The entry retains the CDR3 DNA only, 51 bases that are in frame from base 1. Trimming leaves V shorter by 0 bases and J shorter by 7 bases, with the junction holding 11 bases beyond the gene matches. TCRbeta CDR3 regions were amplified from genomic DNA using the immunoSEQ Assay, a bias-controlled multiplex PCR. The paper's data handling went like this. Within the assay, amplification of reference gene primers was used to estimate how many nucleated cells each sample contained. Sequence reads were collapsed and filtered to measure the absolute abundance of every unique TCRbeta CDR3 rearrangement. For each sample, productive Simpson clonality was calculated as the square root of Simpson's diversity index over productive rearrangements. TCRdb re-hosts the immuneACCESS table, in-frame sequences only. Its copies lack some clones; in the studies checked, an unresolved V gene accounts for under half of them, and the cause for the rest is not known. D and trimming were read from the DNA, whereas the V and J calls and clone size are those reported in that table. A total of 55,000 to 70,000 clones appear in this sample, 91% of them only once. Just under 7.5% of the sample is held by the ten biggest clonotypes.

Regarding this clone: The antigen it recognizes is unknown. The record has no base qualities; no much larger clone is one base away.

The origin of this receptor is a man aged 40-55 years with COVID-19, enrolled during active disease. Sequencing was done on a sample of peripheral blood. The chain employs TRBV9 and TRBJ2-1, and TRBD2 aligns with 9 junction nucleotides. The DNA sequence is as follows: TGTGCCAGCAGCGTAGGGGCTAGCGGGGTTCTGGGTAATGAGCAGTTCTTC. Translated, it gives CASSVGASGVLGNEQFF.